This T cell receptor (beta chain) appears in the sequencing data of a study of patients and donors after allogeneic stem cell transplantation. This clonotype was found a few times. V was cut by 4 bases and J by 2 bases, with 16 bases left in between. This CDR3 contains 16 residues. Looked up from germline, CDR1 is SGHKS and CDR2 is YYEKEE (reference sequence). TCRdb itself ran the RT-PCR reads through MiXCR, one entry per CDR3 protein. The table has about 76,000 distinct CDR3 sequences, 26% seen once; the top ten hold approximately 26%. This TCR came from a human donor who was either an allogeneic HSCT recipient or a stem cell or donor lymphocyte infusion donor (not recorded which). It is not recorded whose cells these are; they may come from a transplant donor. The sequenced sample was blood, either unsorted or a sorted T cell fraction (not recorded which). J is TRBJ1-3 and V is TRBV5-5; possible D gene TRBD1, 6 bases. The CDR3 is CASSAGQPGTGNTIYF. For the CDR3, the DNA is TGTGCCAGCAGCGCGGGACAACCGGGAACTGGAAACACCATATATTTT.